Each of the 28 T cell receptor beta chains below was sequenced from the same sample in a study of T-cell reconstitution after alpha-beta-depleted transplantation in children. TCRbeta library preparation incorporated unique molecular identifiers. From the PCR reads, TCRdb called clonotypes with MiXCR, one entry per CDR3 protein. This sample carries around 200,000 distinct CDR3 sequences, about 6.3% of them seen once, and the ten largest clones take over 2.5%. The sample here was PBMCs from the stem cell graft donor, taken from the stem cell graft. These receptors were obtained from a human donor who donated a stem cell graft to a child with Wiskott-Aldrich syndrome.

This clonotype was detected ten times or more. V and J are TRBV5-1 and TRBJ1-1; D is perhaps TRBD1 (6 bases). The V gene lost 3 bases and the J gene lost 8 bases, with 14 bases spanning the gap. The CDR3 runs to 13 residues. Looked up from germline, CDR1 is SGHRS and CDR2 is YFSETQ. Here the CDR3 reads CASSWTAQNEAFF. Written as DNA, the CDR3 is TGCGCCAGCAGCTGGACAGCGCAAAACGAAGCTTTCTTT.

This clonotype has only a few counts. The chain is built from TRBV18 and TRBJ2-5, with a possible D match to TRBD1 (5 bases). This CDR3 contains 15 residues. CDR1 and CDR2 from the germline V gene are KGHSH and LQKENI. Trimming removed 3 bases from V and 2 bases from J, with 13 bases in between. The chain's CDR3 is CASSPPPGIQETQYF. CDR3 coding DNA: TGTGCCAGCTCACCCCCACCAGGGATACAAGAGACCCAGTACTTC.

In this sample, this clonotype turned up a few times. The chain employs TRBV14 and TRBJ2-7; 10 bases line up with TRBD2. This CDR3 has 17 amino acids. Germline V gene sequence: CDR1 SGHDN, CDR2 FVKESK. J lost 6 bases, V lost 1 base, and 12 bases had no gene match. The CDR3 DNA follows: TGTGCCAGCAGCCAAGTACTAGCGGGGATGGCCAGGTCCGAGCAGTACTTC. Its protein product is CASSQVLAGMARSEQYF.

This clonotype was recorded many times. The CDR3 DNA follows: TGTGCCAGCAGTTTTTCATTTCAGCCCCAGCATTTT. It codes for CASSFSFQPQHF. The V call is TRBV28, the J call TRBJ1-5; D is unclear. V was clipped by 3 bases and J by 6 bases, with 6 bases between them. The CDR3 has 12 amino acids. Germline lookup yields CDR1 MDHEN and CDR2 SYDVKM.

This clonotype was seen more than once but under ten times. The rearrangement links TRBV18 to TRBJ2-1; D tentatively fits TRBD1 or TRBD2 (5 bases each). Between the trimmed V and J ends, which lost 3 bases and 5 bases, there was a span of 14 bases. Germline V CDR1 and CDR2: KGHSH, LQKENI. The CDR3 has 15 residues. The CDR3 sequence: CASSPSPGPDNEQFF. In DNA, the CDR3 is TGTGCCAGCTCACCCTCCCCGGGACCAGACAATGAGCAGTTCTTC.

This clonotype was seen at least ten times. The V gene is TRBV10-3, the J gene TRBJ1-2, with D unresolved. V lost 6 bases and J 3 bases, leaving 17 bases between the germline ends. CDR3 length: 15 residues. Germline V gene data show CDR1 as ENHRY and CDR2 as SYGVKD. The CDR3 DNA follows: TGTGCCATCAGCTCTACCGGACCTTCTCACTATGGCTACACCTTC. It yields the protein CAISSTGPSHYGYTF.

In this sample, this clonotype turned up a few times. The rearrangement links TRBV21-1 to TRBJ2-2; the table names TRBD1, a call not compared with the DNA. TRBV21-1 is noted as a pseudogene. CDR3 length equals 18 residues. This CDR3 is CASSKKWQGRANTGELFF. The CDR3 DNA is TGTGCCAGCAGCAAAAAGTGGCAGGGAAGGGCGAACACCGGGGAGCTGTTTTTT.

In this sample, this clonotype turned up many times. The V call is TRBV7-9, the J call TRBJ2-7; 7 bases match TRBD2. The CDR3 is 16 amino acids. With 4 bases clipped from V and 0 bases from J, the junction kept 9 bases outside the gene matches. CDR1 and CDR2 (germline): SEHNR, FQNEAQ (reference sequence). For the CDR3, the DNA is TGTGCCAGCAGCTCGACCAGCGGGACGCTCTCCTACGAGCAGTACTTC. It is translated as CASSSTSGTLSYEQYF.

This clonotype has ten or more counts. J is TRBJ2-2 and V is TRBV20-1, with 7 bases identical to TRBD2. Germline CDR1 is DFQATT and CDR2 is SNEGSKA (reference sequence). J lost 1 base, V lost 4 bases, and 6 bases had no gene match. CDR3 length equals 15 residues. The CDR3 DNA reads as TGCAGTGCTACAAGCGGGATTAAGAACACCGGGGAGCTGTTTTTT. This encodes CSATSGIKNTGELFF.

This clonotype was recorded at least ten times. This chain links TRBV5-6 with TRBJ2-1, with 10 nucleotides matching TRBD1. The germline V gene encodes CDR1 SGHDT and CDR2 YYEEEE. The ends lost 4 bases at V and 4 bases at J; junction bases unmatched: 5. The CDR3 has 15 amino acids. The CDR3, as DNA: TGTGCCAGCAGCCTTCTGGGACAGGGGTACAATGAGCAGTTCTTC. It is translated as CASSLLGQGYNEQFF.

This clonotype was seen at least ten times. The chain employs TRBV5-1 and TRBJ2-7; no clear D gene. Germline V gene data show CDR1 as SGHRS and CDR2 as YFSETQ. V lost 0 bases and J 5 bases, leaving 9 bases between the germline ends. The CDR3 has 13 residues. The CDR3 sequence: CASSLGAGDEQYF. CDR3 nucleotide sequence: TGCGCCAGCAGCTTGGGGGCTGGGGACGAGCAGTACTTC.

Ten or more counts support this clonotype. CDR3 sequence: CSARDASGTPNTEAFF. In DNA, the CDR3 is TGCAGTGCTAGAGACGCATCCGGGACACCGAACACTGAAGCTTTCTTT. The chain recombines TRBV20-1 with TRBJ1-1, with D possibly being TRBD1 (6 bases). V lost 0 bases to trimming and J lost 1 base, with 15 bases between them. The CDR3 has 16 residues. CDR1 and CDR2 from the germline V gene are DFQATT and SNEGSKA (reference sequence).

This clonotype was recorded at least ten times. This chain uses TRBV20-1 with TRBJ2-7, with a possible D match to TRBD2 (5 bases). The germline gives CDR1 DFQATT, CDR2 SNEGSKA (reference sequence). Trimming removed 3 bases at V and 2 bases at J, with 11 bases between. The CDR3 sequence is 13 residues long. DNA of the CDR3: TGCAGTGCTAGTAGACTATACGCCTACGAGCAGTACTTC. Amino acid sequence: CSASRLYAYEQYF.

This clonotype was recorded a few times. The CDR3 sequence is CASSLEWGGHNEQFF. The CDR3 coding sequence is TGCGCCAGCAGCTTGGAGTGGGGCGGTCACAATGAGCAGTTCTTC. This chain links TRBV5-1 with TRBJ2-1, with D tentatively TRBD1 (5 bases). Germline V gene data show CDR1 as SGHRS and CDR2 as YFSETQ. The V end lost 0 bases, the J end lost 5 bases, and 12 bases lay between the germline ends. The CDR3 is 15 amino acids.

The chain employs TRBV5-1 and TRBJ2-2; weak D call: TRBD2 (5 bases). The CDR3 consists of 14 residues. CDR1 and CDR2 from the germline V gene are SGHRS and YFSETQ. The V and J ends lost 4 bases and 0 bases respectively, with 7 bases between them. CDR3 residues: CASSLGTNTGELFF. CDR3 coding DNA: TGCGCCAGCAGCCTCGGGACGAACACCGGGGAGCTGTTTTTT.

This clonotype was detected a few times. The rearrangement links TRBV12-3 or TRBV12-4 to TRBJ1-1; TRBD1 might be the D (5 bases). The CDR3 is 15 amino acids. The V end was cut by 0 bases, the J end by 1 base, with 9 bases between. In nucleotides, the CDR3 is TGTGCCAGCAGTTTAGCGCTGGGGGGGAACACTGAAGCTTTCTTT. As protein: CASSLALGGNTEAFF.

This clonotype was counted many times. The V call is TRBV7-2, the J call TRBJ2-1; no firm D call. Trimming left V 2 bases short and J 0 bases short, with 11 bases between. The CDR3 has 16 residues. In germline, CDR1 is SGHTA, CDR2 FQGNSA. This CDR3 is CASSLSPLSSYNEQFF. The CDR3 DNA follows: TGTGCCAGCAGCTTATCCCCGCTGAGCTCCTACAATGAGCAGTTCTTC.

This clonotype was counted many times. The V and J genes are TRBV24-1 and TRBJ1-2; 7 bases fit TRBD1. Germline V lookup: CDR1 KGHDR, CDR2 SFDVKD. This CDR3 has 16 residues. V was pared by 4 bases and J by 6 bases, with 13 bases of the junction left unmatched. DNA for the CDR3: TGTGCCACCAGTGACCCCGGACAGGTCAACTTGGATGGCTACACCTTC. Translated: CATSDPGQVNLDGYTF.

This clonotype was seen at least ten times. This chain joins TRBV4-2 and TRBJ1-6, with 11 bases lining up with TRBD1. The CDR3 length is 17 residues. From germline, CDR1 is LGHNA and CDR2 YNFKEQ. Trimming took 2 bases from V and 7 from J; bases not matched to a gene: 7. CDR3 DNA: TGTGCCAGCAGCCAAAGGACAGGGGGCTTCAGGAATTCACCCCTCCACTTT. Its protein product is CASSQRTGGFRNSPLHF.

The chain's CDR3 is CASSKKGQALRWDTEAFF. CDR3 DNA sequence: TGTGCCAGCAGCAAAAAGGGACAGGCCTTAAGGTGGGACACTGAAGCTTTCTTT. This chain links TRBV21-1 with TRBJ1-1; the DNA was not used to check the table's D call, TRBD1. TRBV21-1 is a listed pseudogene. The CDR3 has 18 amino acids.

Ten or more counts support this clonotype. V usage is TRBV2 and J usage is TRBJ1-2, with 8 bases matching TRBD1. Germline values: CDR1 SNHLY, CDR2 FYNNEI. V dropped 5 bases and J dropped 7; count of bases not matched to a gene: 9. The CDR3 runs to 14 residues. As DNA, the CDR3 is TGTGCCAGCAGTCAGGACAGGGCGACCGCTGGCTACACCTTC. Translated: CASSQDRATAGYTF.

In its sample, this clonotype was seen many times. The chain carries TRBV7-2 and TRBJ1-2; 12 nucleotides match TRBD1. CDR3 size: 16 residues. Trimming at V came to 3 bases and at J to 4 bases, leaving 6 bases not matched to a gene. The V gene's germline CDR1 is SGHTA and CDR2 FQGNSA. In DNA, the CDR3 is TGTGCCAGCAGCTTGGGACAGGGGGCGGGCGCCTATGGCTACACCTTC. Its translation: CASSLGQGAGAYGYTF.

In this sample, this clonotype turned up many times. The chain's CDR3 is CASSPTPAQPQHF. The CDR3 nucleotides are TGTGCCAGCAGCCCAACCCCAGCCCAGCCCCAGCATTTT. The chain carries TRBV5-6 and TRBJ1-5; D not resolved. Per the germline V gene, CDR1 is SGHDT and CDR2 is YYEEEE. The CDR3 runs to 13 residues. V lost 4 bases, J lost 7 bases, and 12 bases lay in between.

This clonotype occurred many times. The chain joins TRBV6-1 to TRBJ2-7; 9 nucleotides match TRBD1. CDR1 and CDR2 (germline): MNHNS, SASEGT. V lost 2 bases, J lost 3 bases, and 5 bases stayed unmatched. There are 15 residues in the CDR3. CDR3 nucleotide sequence: TGTGCCAGCAGTGAATTGGGACAGGGCAACTACGAGCAGTACTTC. Its translation is CASSELGQGNYEQYF.

This clonotype was found many times. The chain has TRBV10-2 and TRBJ2-2; D unresolved. V lost 6 bases, J lost 9 bases, and 8 bases lay in between. This CDR3 contains 11 residues. The germline V gene encodes CDR1 WSHSY and CDR2 SAAADI. The CDR3 DNA follows: TGCGCCAGCAGGCAACTGTGGGAGCTGTTTTTT. It specifies CASRQLWELFF.

This clonotype was observed many times. The rearrangement joins TRBV6-1 to TRBJ1-6, with 9 positions matching TRBD1. The J segment lost 3 bases and the V segment lost 9 bases, leaving 9 bases of the junction unmatched. CDR1 and CDR2 from the germline V gene are MNHNS and SASEGT. The CDR3 totals 16 residues. The CDR3 nucleotides are TGTGCCAGTATTGATTCGGGACAGGGCTATAATTCACCCCTCCACTTT. This codes for CASIDSGQGYNSPLHF.

This clonotype appeared many times. This chain uses TRBV12-3 or TRBV12-4 with TRBJ2-7; D remains unclear. CDR3 length: 16 amino acids. Trimming took off 2 bases at V and 6 bases at J, with 20 bases between the two ends. DNA for the CDR3: TGTGCCAGCAGTTTAAGTGAAGTGTTGTTGAGAGGCGAGCAGTACTTC. Translation: CASSLSEVLLRGEQYF.

The rearrangement links TRBV15 to TRBJ1-1, with D tentatively TRBD1 (6 bases). V lost 5 bases to trimming and J lost 5 bases, with 18 bases between them. This CDR3 is 15 amino acids long. Germline CDR1 is LNHNV and CDR2 is YYDKDF (reference sequence). CDR3 region: CATSVDTGGATEAFF. DNA of the CDR3: TGTGCCACCAGCGTCGATACGGGGGGCGCGACTGAAGCTTTCTTT.